The rows below give T cell receptor beta chains drawn from one sample of a study of OX40 agonist ivuxolimab in advanced cancers. This table comes from immunoSEQ multiplex PCR, and its TCRdb copy is limited to in-frame clones, with some not included. Of roughly 70,000 clones listed, roughly 83% are singletons. The specimen comprised CD4+ or CD8+ T cells sorted from blood, sampled in a trial of the OX40 agonist ivuxolimab. These receptors originate from an adult with an advanced solid tumor such as melanoma, head and neck, liver or kidney cancer. The CDR3 runs from the conserved cysteine through the conserved F or W. D genes are given only for firm matches. Clone size appears in some rows only: once, few, many, or a class for an expanded clone.

>TRBJ1-1|medium-sized|TRBV30|.
TGTGCCTGGAGTAAAAGGCGGAACACTGAAGCTTTCTTT
CAWSKRRNTEAFF
>TRBJ2-1|.|TRBV28|.
TGTGCCAGCACCCCCTCGACACTTAGCTCCTACAATGAGCAGTTCTTC
CASTPSTLSSYNEQFF
>TRBJ2-3|.|TRBV7-3|TRBD1
TGTGCCAGCAGGGACAGGGGGGGGACAGATACGCAGTATTTT
CASRDRGGTDTQYF
>TRBJ2-2|.|TRBV7-2|.
TGTGCCAGCAGCCCTAGTAGGTTGGCTACCGGGGAGCTGTTTTTT
CASSPSRLATGELFF
>TRBJ2-5|once|TRBV18|.
TGTGCCAGCTCACCAAACAGGGAAGAGACCCAGTACTTC
CASSPNREETQYF
>TRBJ2-1|.|TRBV18|.
TGTGCCAGCTCACCCCCCCTAAGGAGCAATGAGCAGTTCTTC
CASSPPLRSNEQFF
>TRBJ2-2|.|TRBV29-1|TRBD2
TGCAGCGTTGCGGTGCTAGCGGGAGTAGGGGAGCTGTTTTTT
CSVAVLAGVGELFF
>TRBJ1-1|.|TRBV7-2|.
TGTGCCAGCAGCCGACAGGAAAGGACTGAAGCTTTCTTT
CASSRQERTEAFF
>TRBJ1-1|.|TRBV30|.
TGTGCCTGGAGCATTAGTGGTGGGGGAATGAACACTGAAGCTTTCTTT
CAWSISGGGMNTEAFF
>TRBJ2-7|.|TRBV5-8|.
TGTGCCAGCAGCTTCTCCTACGAGCAGTACTTC
CASSFSYEQYF
>TRBJ1-5|few|TRBV10-1|.
TGCGCCACCCAAAGGATCAGGAATCATAGCAATCAGCCCCAGCATTTT
CATQRIRNHSNQPQHF
>TRBJ1-4|.|TRBV7-3|TRBD1
TGTGCCAGCGCGACAGGGAGATGGGAAAAACTGTTTTTT
CASATGRWEKLFF
>TRBJ1-1|.|TRBV7-3|.
TGTGCCAGCAGCTTAGTACGGAACACTGAAGCTTTCTTT
CASSLVRNTEAFF
>TRBJ1-5|once|TRBV6-6|.
TGTGCCAGCAGTTACTCGTCCGGGGGGAGCAATCGGCCCCAGCATTTT
CASSYSSGGSNRPQHF
>TRBJ1-3|few|TRBV4-3|.
TGCGCCAGCAGCCAAGCCCGGGGAGGGCGAAACACCATATATTTT
CASSQARGGRNTIYF
>TRBJ2-3|few|TRBV29-1|.
TGCAGCGTTAAGGAGACTAGGCCCGATACGCAGTATTTT
CSVKETRPDTQYF
>TRBJ2-7|.|TRBV29-1|TRBD2
TGCAGCGTTTTTAGCGGGATTAGCGCCTACGAGCAGTACTTC
CSVFSGISAYEQYF
>TRBJ1-3|.|TRBV6-1|.
TGTGCCAGCCAAGCAGGCCTCTCTGGAAACACCATATATTTT
CASQAGLSGNTIYF
>TRBJ2-1|.|TRBV28|TRBD2
TGTGCCAGCAGGACGGGACTAGCGGGGAACAATGAGCAGTTCTTC
CASRTGLAGNNEQFF
>TRBJ2-5|.|TRBV18|TRBD2
TGTGCCAGCTCACCACGGGGGGGTCCCCAAGAGACCCAGTACTTC
CASSPRGGPQETQYF
>TRBJ2-5|.|TRBV10-3|.
TGTGCCATCAGTGAGTCGGTGGGGCAAAGTGGTCCCCAGTACTTC
CAISESVGQSGPQYF
>TRBJ2-3|.|TRBV2|.
TGTGCCAGCAATGAGGCAGATACGCAGTATTTT
CASNEADTQYF
>TRBJ2-5|.|TRBV27|.
TGTGCCAGCAGAGTTTTGGGAAATCAAGAGACCCAGTACTTC
CASRVLGNQETQYF
>TRBJ2-7|.|TRBV4-2|.
TGTGCCAGCAGCCGAGACCTCGAGGGTTCCTACGAGCAGTACTTC
CASSRDLEGSYEQYF